These 30 T cell receptor beta chains came from one sample sequenced in a study of prognosis after radiotherapy for stage I lung cancer. The study amplified the TCR beta CDR3 region from genomic DNA. This amplification was carried out by two rounds of multiplex PCR. Primers were specific to each TRBV and TRBJ gene in first-round PCR. TCRdb reprocessed the multiplex PCR reads with MiXCR, giving one entry per CDR3 protein. Of about 27,000 distinct CDR3 sequences in the sample, roughly 50% are singletons; the top ten hold more than 12%. Here the sequenced sample was PBMCs, taken before or after stereotactic body radiation therapy (not recorded which). These receptors all come from a donor at least 50 years old with non-small cell lung cancer.

As to this clonotype: This may come from a read error, since a much larger clone is one base off. The gene calls are TRBV6-9 and TRBJ2-5; 9 bases agree with TRBD1. Germline V lookup: CDR1 MNHGY, CDR2 SVAAGI. This CDR3 has 15 amino acids. CDR3 residues: CTSSLWTGVKETQYF. The CDR3 DNA reads TGTACCAGCAGTTTATGGACAGGGGTGAAAGAGACCCAGTACTTC.

Turning to this clonotype: This likely reflects a read error, since a far larger clone is one base away. CDR3 residues: CASSSPGQDFYEQYF. The CDR3 region has the DNA TGTGCCAGCAGTTCCCCGGGACAAGACTTCTACGAGCAGTACTTC. The genes are TRBV6-1 and TRBJ2-7; maybe TRBD1 (6 bases). Germline-derived CDR1 and CDR2 are MNHNS and SASEGT. V dropped 5 bases and J dropped 3 bases, with 17 bases sitting between them. The CDR3 totals 15 residues.

CDR3 sequence: CASSPYNSGVVTGELFF. The CDR3 DNA is TGTGCCAGCAGCCCATACAATAGCGGGGTAGTCACCGGGGAGCTGTTTTTT. This sequence joins TRBV7-2 and TRBJ2-2, with 8 bases aligning to TRBD2. There are 17 residues in the CDR3. The germline CDR1 and CDR2 sequences are SGHTA and FQGNSA. V was clipped by 5 bases and J by 4 bases; unmatched bases: 12.

This clonotype was counted at least ten times. This chain's CDR3 is CASMGQPYNEQFF. CDR3 in DNA: TGTGCCAGCATGGGACAGCCCTACAATGAGCAGTTCTTC. This chain connects TRBV6-2 or TRBV6-3 to TRBJ2-1; 7 bases map to TRBD1. V shed 7 bases, J shed 2 bases, and the junction held 2 bases outside the gene matches. CDR1 and CDR2 (germline): MNHEY, SVGEGT. CDR3 length equals 13 residues.

This clonotype was seen many times. This chain connects TRBV6-5 to TRBJ2-3, with a weak D call TRBD1 (6 bases). The germline CDR1 and CDR2 sequences are MNHEY and SVGAGI. The ends were cut back, 2 bases at V and 6 bases at J, with 12 bases in the middle. The CDR3 runs 14 residues. CDR3 loop: CASSYGTPRDTQYF. In DNA, the CDR3 is TGTGCCAGCAGTTACGGGACACCGAGGGATACGCAGTATTTT.

Concerning this clonotype itself: Germline is not matched at one junction end, which may reflect a read error. The rearrangement joins TRBV12-3 or TRBV12-4 to TRBJ2-3; TRBD2 might be the D (6 bases). CDR3 length: 15 residues. The CDR3 DNA reads as TGTGCCAGCAGTCCCGGGGGTAGCTACACAGATACGCAGTACTTT. Amino acids: CASSPGGSYTDTQYF.

This clonotype qualifies as medium-sized. V usage is TRBV12-3 or TRBV12-4 and J usage is TRBJ1-2; possibly TRBD1 for D (5 bases). The CDR3 runs 15 residues. With 1 base removed from V and 3 bases from J, the gap between germline ends came to 12 bases. The CDR3 spells CASSLGQPPYYGYTF. The CDR3 bases are TGTGCCAGCAGTTTAGGACAGCCCCCCTACTATGGCTACACCTTC.

This clonotype appeared a few times. Since a far larger clone is one base different, this is likely a read error. The chain recombines TRBV6-5 with TRBJ2-7; D remains ambiguous. The CDR3 covers 14 residues. Per germline, CDR1 MNHEY and CDR2 SVGAGI. V was trimmed by 1 base and J by 1 base, leaving 8 bases between them. The CDR3 protein is CASSYLGWSYEQYF. The CDR3 DNA reads as TGTGCCAGCAGTTACTTGGGATGGTCCTACGAGCAGTACTTC.

The rearrangement links TRBV5-1 to TRBJ2-2, with D possibly being TRBD1 (6 bases). V gave up 4 bases and J gave up 3 bases, with 19 bases separating them. This CDR3 is built from 17 residues. Germline assignment: CDR1 SGHRS and CDR2 YFSETQ. This CDR3 reads CASSPGLGASDTGELFF. The CDR3 coding sequence is TGCGCCAGCAGCCCAGGATTGGGGGCTTCGGACACCGGGGAGCTGTTTTTT.

V is TRBV6-2 or TRBV6-3 and J is TRBJ2-3; a possible D gene is TRBD1 (6 bases). The CDR3 is made up of 14 amino acids. Germline assignment: CDR1 MNHEY and CDR2 SVGEGT. V was clipped by 4 bases and J by 2 bases, with 10 bases between them. DNA for the CDR3: TGTGCCAGCAGTTCCAGGGGAAACACAGATACGCAGTATTTT. Encoded protein: CASSSRGNTDTQYF.

The V call is TRBV20-1, the J call TRBJ2-1, with D possibly matching TRBD2 (6 bases). Germline assignment: CDR1 DFQATT and CDR2 SNEGSKA (reference sequence). This CDR3 has 11 amino acids. The CDR3 coding sequence is TGCGGTGTGCGGGGTGGCAATGAGCAGTTCTTC. It codes for CGVRGGNEQFF.

This clonotype appeared many times. This sequence joins TRBV19 and TRBJ2-6, with 10 bases lining up with TRBD1. Germline trimming cut 2 bases from V and 1 base from J; bases unmatched to any gene: 8. Germline CDR1 reads LNHDA; CDR2 reads SQIVND (reference sequence). CDR3 size: 19 residues. The CDR3 region is CASSILTGGKVSGANVLTF. DNA of the CDR3: TGTGCCAGTAGTATACTGACAGGGGGCAAGGTATCTGGGGCCAACGTCCTGACTTTC.

This clonotype was seen many times. The chain uses TRBV13 and TRBJ1-1; tentatively, D is TRBD1 (5 bases). This CDR3 contains 13 residues. The germline V gene has CDR1 PRHDT and CDR2 FYEKMQ (reference sequence). V was pared by 8 bases and J by 1 base, with 11 bases between. CDR3 DNA sequence: TGTGCCAGCCTCAGGGAGAGGAACACTGAAGCTTTCTTT. Protein sequence: CASLRERNTEAFF.

This clonotype was observed many times. The V call is TRBV6-1, the J call TRBJ2-1; D could derive from TRBD1 or TRBD2 (5 bases each). Germline assignment: CDR1 MNHNS and CDR2 SASEGT. The CDR3 is 14 residues long. With 7 bases removed from V and 6 bases from J, the gap between germline ends came to 16 bases. CDR3 coding DNA: TGTGCCAGCAATACGGGGACGAGATCCAATGAGCAGTTCTTC. Protein: CASNTGTRSNEQFF.

This clonotype was seen many times. The chain is built from TRBV5-5 and TRBJ1-5; unclear D gene. The CDR3 is 14 residues long. The V gene's germline CDR1 is SGHKS and CDR2 YYEKEE (reference sequence). The ends were cut back, 0 bases at V and 4 bases at J, with 8 bases in the middle. CDR3: CASSLVVVNQPQHF. CDR3 in DNA: TGTGCCAGCAGCTTGGTCGTCGTTAATCAGCCCCAGCATTTT.

This clonotype occurred many times. The V and J genes are TRBV20-1 and TRBJ2-7; perhaps TRBD2 as D (5 bases). The CDR3 consists of 11 residues. Germline assignment: CDR1 DFQATT and CDR2 SNEGSKA (reference sequence). Trimming took off 4 bases at V and 2 bases at J, with 6 bases between the two ends. CDR3 coding DNA: TGCAGTGCTATACTAGCCTACGAGCAGTACTTC. Its translation: CSAILAYEQYF.

This rearrangement joins TRBV7-2 to TRBJ1-6; 7 nucleotides agree with TRBD1. Germline V CDR1 and CDR2: SGHTA, FQGNSA. Trimming took 5 bases from V and 11 from J; bases not matched to a gene: 18. This CDR3 is built from 17 residues. In nucleotides, the CDR3 is TGTGCCAGCAGCATTGGACAGGACCGCCGAGGTCAAGCACCCCTCCACTTT. It codes for CASSIGQDRRGQAPLHF.

This clonotype was found many times. This chain links TRBV5-6 with TRBJ1-3; D gene unclear. CDR1 and CDR2 (germline): SGHDT, YYEEEE. The CDR3 is 13 residues long. Trimming took 4 bases from V and 0 from J, leaving 5 bases between them. This CDR3 reads CASSERSGNTIYF. The CDR3 nucleotides are TGTGCCAGCAGCGAACGCTCTGGAAACACCATATATTTT.

This clonotype was counted many times. In DNA form, the CDR3 reads TGCAGTCACGGGCGGGAGAGCACAGATACGCAGTATTTT. This codes for CSHGRESTDTQYF. The chain recombines TRBV20-1 with TRBJ2-3; 7 bases agree with TRBD2. The CDR3 length is 13 residues. Trimming cost V 8 bases and J 0 bases; bases outside gene matches: 5. Germline CDR1 DFQATT, CDR2 SNEGSKA (reference sequence).

By sample fraction, this clonotype is medium-sized (0.01 to 0.1%). V is TRBV6-8 and J is TRBJ1-1; TRBD1 is a possible D gene (6 bases). The CDR3 consists of 12 residues. Germline CDR1 is MNHGY and CDR2 is SAAAGT. Trimming stripped 4 bases from V and 4 bases from J, with 7 bases between. Here the CDR3 reads CASSWGPTEAFF. The CDR3 coding sequence is TGTGCCAGCAGTTGGGGGCCCACTGAAGCTTTCTTT.

The count of this clonotype is one. The chain recombines TRBV6-5 with TRBJ2-7; 7 bases align to TRBD2. The CDR3 sequence is 15 residues long. Per the germline V gene, CDR1 is MNHEY and CDR2 is SVGAGI. J was trimmed by 1 base and V by 2 bases; bases with no gene match: 5. For the CDR3, the DNA is TGTGCCAGCAGTTACCGGCGGGAGAGATCCTACGAGCAGTACTTC. It encodes CASSYRRERSYEQYF.

The CDR3: CASSVTSTYEQYF. In nucleotides, the CDR3 is TGTGCCAGCAGCGTGACAAGTACCTACGAGCAGTACTTC. The chain combines TRBV2 with TRBJ2-7; D ambiguous. The CDR3 runs 13 residues. Germline assignment: CDR1 SNHLY and CDR2 FYNNEI. V gave up 6 bases and J gave up 2 bases, with 11 bases separating them. The full variable domain, with the rest looked up from reference TRBV2 and TRBJ2-7, is EPEVTQTPSHQVTQMGQEVILRCVPISNHLYFYWYRQILGQKVEFLVSFYNNEISEKSEIFDDQFSVERPDGSNFTLKIRSTKLEDSAMYFCASSVTSTYEQYFGPGTRLTVT.

Regarding this clonotype: This clone may be a read error of a much larger clone one base away. This chain links TRBV20-1 with TRBJ2-1, with D perhaps matching TRBD1 or TRBD2 (5 bases each). Germline loops: CDR1 DFQATT, CDR2 SNEGSKA (reference sequence). The CDR3 runs 14 residues. V lost 4 bases, J lost 8 bases, and 18 bases lay in between. The CDR3 sequence is CSAIPGRCFDEQFF. The CDR3 bases are TGCAGTGCTATCCCGGGACGGTGTTTCGATGAGCAGTTCTTC.

This clonotype was picked up many times. The V and J genes are TRBV4-2 and TRBJ1-5; no reliable D call. The V end was cut by 0 bases, the J end by 3 bases, with 9 bases between. The CDR3 loop spans 15 amino acids. From germline, CDR1 is LGHNA and CDR2 YNFKEQ. The CDR3, as DNA: TGTGCCAGCAGCCAAGAAGAAACGGTCAATCAGCCCCAGCATTTT. It yields the protein CASSQEETVNQPQHF.

A remark on this clonotype: A far larger clone differs by one base, so this is likely a read error. The chain uses TRBV6-9 and TRBJ1-5, with D hard to call. Per the germline V gene, CDR1 is MNHGY and CDR2 is SVAAGI. The CDR3 is 16 amino acids. With 10 bases removed from V and 4 bases from J, the gap between germline ends came to 23 bases. The CDR3 is CATTFERMGSNQPQHF. The CDR3 nucleotides read TGTGCCACCACATTCGAGAGAATGGGGTCGAATCAGCCCCAGCATTTT.

Many counts were recorded for this clonotype. This chain links TRBV2 with TRBJ1-1; D is perhaps TRBD1 (5 bases). From germline, CDR1 is SNHLY and CDR2 FYNNEI. This CDR3 region has 15 residues. The V end was cut by 3 bases, the J end by 2 bases, with 13 bases between. CDR3 residues: CASSEFQGLNTEAFF. Here the CDR3 DNA reads TGTGCCAGCAGTGAGTTTCAGGGACTAAACACTGAAGCTTTCTTT.

With regard to this clonotype: A much more abundant neighbour one base away suggests this may be a read error. The chain has TRBV5-6 and TRBJ2-2, with D hard to call. CDR1 is SGHDT and CDR2 is YYEEEE in the germline V gene. This CDR3 contains 12 residues. V lost 1 base to trimming and J lost 4 bases, with 2 bases between them. The CDR3 DNA sequence: TGTGCCAGCAGCTTGCTCACCGGGGAGCTGTTTTTT. This codes for CASSLLTGELFF.

With regard to this clonotype: At one end, the junction sequence differs from germline, possibly due to a read error. V is TRBV6-2 or TRBV6-3 and J is TRBJ2-6; D might be TRBD1 (5 bases). The CDR3 has 16 amino acids. In germline, CDR1 is MNHEY, CDR2 SVGEGT. CDR3 DNA: TGTGCCAGCAGGGAACCTAAGTCCTCTGGGGCAAACGTCCTGACTTTC. Translating it yields CASREPKSSGANVLTF.

On this clonotype: This likely came from a read error, as a far larger clone is one base away. The genes are TRBV7-3 and TRBJ2-7; no firm D call. CDR3 size: 13 residues. CDR1 SGHTA and CDR2 FQGTGA come from the germline V gene. Trimming stripped 0 bases from V and 7 bases from J, with 10 bases between. Written as DNA, the CDR3 is TGTGCCAGCAGCTTAACAGGGAACGATGAGCAGTACTTC. Translated, it gives CASSLTGNDEQYF.

This clonotype appeared many times. V usage is TRBV20-1 and J usage is TRBJ2-3; tentatively, D is TRBD2 (7 bases). The V end was cut by 2 bases, the J end by 1 base, with 13 bases between. CDR3 length: 15 amino acids. The germline V gene has CDR1 DFQATT and CDR2 SNEGSKA (reference sequence). The CDR3 nucleotides are TGCAGTGCTAGAAGGGGGACTACAGGCACAGATACGCAGTATTTT. Its protein product is CSARRGTTGTDTQYF.